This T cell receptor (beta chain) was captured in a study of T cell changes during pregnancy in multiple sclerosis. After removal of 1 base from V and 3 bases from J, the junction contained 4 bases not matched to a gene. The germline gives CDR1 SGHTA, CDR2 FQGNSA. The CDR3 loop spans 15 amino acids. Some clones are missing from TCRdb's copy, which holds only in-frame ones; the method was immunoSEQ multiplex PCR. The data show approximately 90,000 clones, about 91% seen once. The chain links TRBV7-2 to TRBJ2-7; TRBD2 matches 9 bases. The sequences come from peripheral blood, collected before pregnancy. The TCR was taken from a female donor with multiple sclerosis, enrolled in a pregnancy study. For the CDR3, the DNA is TGTGCCAGCAGCTTAGTCCCTAGCGGGATCTACGAGCAGTACTTC. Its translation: CASSLVPSGIYEQYF.